A single sample gave rise to the 27 T cell receptor beta chains below, sequenced in a study of circulating and synovial CD4+ cells in juvenile arthritis. Some clones are missing from TCRdb's copy, which holds only in-frame ones; the method was immunoSEQ multiplex PCR. In the table there are roughly 2,300 clones, roughly nine tenths of which are singletons. The sample was HLA-DR+ CD4+ T cells from blood. Subset given: circulating pathogenic-like lymphocytes, sorted as HLA-DR+CD14-CD3+CD4+CD25low/- blood T cells. The source is a human donor with juvenile idiopathic arthritis.

The V and J genes are TRBV9 and TRBJ2-1, with 9 bases lining up with TRBD1. CDR3 length: 14 amino acids. Germline V CDR1 and CDR2: SGDLS, YYNGEE. Unmatched junction bases numbered 2, after V lost 0 bases and J lost 7 bases. CDR3 coding DNA: TGTGCCAGCAGCGTAGCACAGGGGGCGAATGAGCAGTTCTTC. Translated: CASSVAQGANEQFF. The full variable domain, in which reference TRBV9 and TRBJ2-1 provide the parts outside the CDR3, is DSGVTQTPKHLITATGQRVTLRCSPRSGDLSVYWYQQSLDQGLQFLIQYYNGEERAKGNILERFSAQQFPDLHSELNLSSLELGDSALYFCASSVAQGANEQFFGPGTRLTVL.

This chain connects TRBV5-1 to TRBJ1-2, with D perhaps matching TRBD1 (6 bases). Germline values: CDR1 SGHRS, CDR2 YFSETQ. V lost 4 bases and J 2 bases, leaving 15 bases between the germline ends. The CDR3 is 15 amino acids. CDR3 nucleotides: TGCGCCAGCAGCAGCGTCGGGGGGCGAAACTATGGCTACACCTTC. This encodes CASSSVGGRNYGYTF.

This chain joins TRBV27 and TRBJ2-1, with 7 bases that match TRBD2. Germline CDR1 is MNHEY and CDR2 is SMNVEV (reference sequence). CDR3 length equals 13 residues. V was pared by 3 bases and J by 9 bases, with 5 bases of the junction left unmatched. This CDR3 reads CASSFTSAGEQFF. The CDR3 DNA reads TGTGCCAGCAGTTTTACTAGCGCGGGTGAGCAGTTCTTC.

V and J are TRBV5-1 and TRBJ2-7; possibly TRBD1 for D (6 bases). With 4 bases removed from V and 4 bases from J, the gap between germline ends came to 18 bases. CDR1 is SGHRS, CDR2 YFSETQ, per germline. CDR3 length equals 15 residues. CDR3 nucleotides: TGCGCCAGCAGCCCGGACGGGACACCGGTGTACGAGCAGTACTTC. Protein sequence: CASSPDGTPVYEQYF.

The gene calls are TRBV2 and TRBJ2-6; 9 nucleotides agree with TRBD2. This CDR3 is 18 amino acids long. Germline values: CDR1 SNHLY, CDR2 FYNNEI. Trimming removed 7 bases from V and 0 bases from J; junction bases left unmatched: 10. Here the CDR3 DNA reads TGTGCCAGCATCAAACTGCGGGGGGGCAACTCTGGGGCCAACGTCCTGACTTTC. Its protein product is CASIKLRGGNSGANVLTF. The entire variable domain, with the rest obtained from reference TRBV2 and TRBJ2-6, is as follows: EPEVTQTPSHQVTQMGQEVILRCVPISNHLYFYWYRQILGQKVEFLVSFYNNEISEKSEIFDDQFSVERPDGSNFTLKIRSTKLEDSAMYFCASIKLRGGNSGANVLTFGAGSRLTVL.

This clone was detected a few times. J is TRBJ2-4 and V is TRBV5-4; TRBD2 agrees at 7 bases. Germline V lookup: CDR1 SGHNT, CDR2 YYREEE (reference sequence). The CDR3 contains 15 residues. V trimming: 0 bases; J trimming: 2 bases; junction bases outside the gene matches: 2. CDR3: CASSLGGGSKNIQYF. In DNA, the CDR3 is TGTGCCAGCAGCTTGGGCGGGGGTTCCAAAAACATTCAGTACTTC.

This rearrangement joins TRBV14 to TRBJ1-2; D gene ambiguous. V lost 4 bases to trimming and J lost 3 bases, with 9 bases between them. CDR1 is SGHDN and CDR2 is FVKESK in the germline V gene. CDR3 size: 13 residues. The CDR3 loop reads CASSLFSDYGYTF. The CDR3 nucleotides are TGTGCCAGCAGCCTTTTCTCCGACTATGGCTACACCTTC.

Only a few counts were recorded for this clone. The chain employs TRBV6-6 and TRBJ2-5, with D possibly being TRBD1 (6 bases). The V gene lost 6 bases and the J gene lost 2 bases, with 13 bases spanning the gap. CDR3 length equals 14 residues. The germline CDR1 and CDR2 sequences are MNHNY and SVGAGI (reference sequence). The CDR3 DNA reads TGTGCCAGCAGGGGGGACACCGATCAAGAGACCCAGTACTTC. Protein: CASRGDTDQETQYF.

V is TRBV7-2 and J is TRBJ2-1; D call uncertain. This CDR3 spans 12 amino acids. The V end lost 1 base, the J end lost 7 bases, and 5 bases lay between the germline ends. Looked up from germline, CDR1 is SGHTA and CDR2 is FQGNSA. This CDR3 is CASSLGSNEQFF. The CDR3 DNA sequence: TGTGCCAGCAGCTTAGGGAGTAATGAGCAGTTCTTC.

This chain joins TRBV7-3 and TRBJ2-2; perhaps TRBD2 as D (6 bases). The CDR3 covers 15 residues. V lost 5 bases, J lost 3 bases, and 13 bases lay in between. The germline gives CDR1 SGHTA, CDR2 FQGTGA. The DNA of the CDR3 is TGTGCCAGCAGCCGGGACTCAAGTCACACCGGGGAGCTGTTTTTT. Amino acids: CASSRDSSHTGELFF. Full variable domain (missing parts from reference TRBV7-3 and TRBJ2-2): GAGVSQTPSNKVTEKGKYVELRCDPISGHTALYWYRQSLGQGPEFLIYFQGTGAADDSGLPNDRFFAVRPEGSVSTLKIQRTERGDSAVYLCASSRDSSHTGELFFGEGSRLTVL.

V gene TRBV6-6 combines with J gene TRBJ2-7; 7 nucleotides match TRBD1. V gave up 2 bases and J gave up 11 bases; unmatched junction bases: 12. Per germline, CDR1 MNHNY and CDR2 SVGAGI (reference sequence). The CDR3 has 14 amino acids. The CDR3 region is CASSYASVEGQKYF. DNA for the CDR3: TGTGCCAGCAGTTACGCAAGCGTTGAGGGACAGAAGTACTTC.

CDR3 region: CASSLVQGPNEQYF. The CDR3 coding sequence is TGCGCCAGCAGCTTGGTGCAGGGCCCAAACGAGCAGTACTTC. This chain uses TRBV5-1 with TRBJ2-7; perhaps TRBD1 as D (5 bases). Germline CDR1 and CDR2: SGHRS and YFSETQ. Trimming shortened V by 0 bases and J by 5 bases, and 12 bases separated the two germline ends. CDR3 length: 14 amino acids.

Note on this clone: Additional DNA sequences in this sample encode the identical CDR3. The chain links TRBV30 to TRBJ1-6, with TRBD1 matching 9 bases. This CDR3 spans 15 amino acids. CDR1 is GTSNPN and CDR2 is SVGIG in the germline V gene (reference sequence). After removal of 3 bases from V and 5 bases from J, the junction contained 5 bases not matched to a gene. The CDR3 reads CAWRDTGGDNSPLHF. The CDR3 DNA sequence: TGTGCCTGGAGGGACACAGGGGGCGATAATTCACCCCTCCACTTT.

J is TRBJ2-2 and V is TRBV5-4, with 7 bases matching TRBD1. After removal of 3 bases from V and 10 bases from J, the junction contained 18 bases not matched to a gene. The germline V gene has CDR1 SGHNT and CDR2 YYREEE (reference sequence). CDR3 length: 17 amino acids. Here the CDR3 reads CASSYDPLGGSVEELFF. The CDR3 DNA is TGTGCCAGCAGCTACGATCCGTTAGGGGGCTCCGTTGAGGAGCTGTTTTTT.

This chain uses TRBV7-3 with TRBJ1-6; D may be TRBD1 (6 bases). Germline V gene lookup returns CDR1 SGHTA and CDR2 FQGTGA. Trimming left V 3 bases short and J 7 bases short, with 10 bases between. This CDR3 spans 14 amino acids. This CDR3 reads CASSLDSSNSPLHF. The CDR3 DNA reads TGTGCCAGCAGCTTGGACAGCAGCAATTCACCCCTCCACTTT.

The genes are TRBV19 and TRBJ2-3; 11 positions match TRBD2. Germline-derived CDR1 and CDR2 are LNHDA and SQIVND (reference sequence). Trimming cost V 5 bases and J 4 bases; bases outside gene matches: 8. The length of the CDR3 is 16 residues. The CDR3 loop is CASSGRLAGGPDTQYF. CDR3 nucleotide sequence: TGTGCCAGTAGTGGGAGGCTAGCGGGGGGCCCAGATACGCAGTATTTT.

This rearrangement joins TRBV25-1 to TRBJ2-7; D remains ambiguous. Trimming pared 4 bases from V and 7 bases from J, leaving 11 bases between. This CDR3 comprises 12 residues. Germline values: CDR1 MGHDK, CDR2 SYGVNS. The CDR3 DNA reads TGTGCCAGCAGTGTACGGTTCGGGGAGCAGTACTTC. It codes for CASSVRFGEQYF.

The chain carries TRBV5-3 and TRBJ1-6; possible D gene TRBD1, 6 bases. TRBV5-3 is assigned to the ORF class and has an uncertain function. The ends were cut back, 5 bases at V and 15 bases at J, with 15 bases in the middle. The CDR3 sequence is 12 residues long. The CDR3 bases are TGTGCCAGAAGACCCGAACCGACAGGCCTCCACTTT. Translated: CARRPEPTGLHF.

The V call is TRBV2, the J call TRBJ1-4; D might be TRBD1 (5 bases). Looked up from germline, CDR1 is SNHLY and CDR2 is FYNNEI. Deletions cut 0 bases from V and 1 base from J, with 12 bases between. The CDR3 extends over 17 amino acids. CDR3 residues: CASSEAAQGLTNEKLFF. The DNA of the CDR3 is TGTGCCAGCAGTGAAGCAGCGCAGGGTTTAACTAATGAAAAACTGTTTTTT.

The chain uses TRBV10-2 and TRBJ2-2; tentative D call: TRBD2 (6 bases). The germline V gene has CDR1 WSHSY and CDR2 SAAADI. This CDR3 has 16 amino acids. V was pared by 1 base and J by 6 bases, with 15 bases between. The CDR3 coding sequence is TGCGCCAGCAGTGAGTGGCTAGCTTCGGGAGCCGGGGAGCTGTTTTTT. It encodes CASSEWLASGAGELFF.

The J gene is TRBJ2-1, the V gene TRBV6-6; 9 positions match TRBD2. V lost 5 bases, J lost 8 bases, and 13 bases stayed unmatched. CDR3 size: 16 residues. CDR1 and CDR2 (germline): MNHNY, SVGAGI (reference sequence). CDR3 in DNA: TGTGCCAGCAGTCTTAGCGGGGGTGGGGACGGGGATGAGCAGTTCTTC. It codes for CASSLSGGGDGDEQFF.

The CDR3 loop reads CASRGSTGGGNSPLHF. The DNA of the CDR3 is TGCGCCAGCAGAGGGTCTACAGGGGGCGGGAATTCACCCCTCCACTTT. The chain has TRBV5-1 and TRBJ1-6; 9 bases agree with TRBD1. Losses at the gene ends were 5 bases for V and 7 bases for J; bases not matched to a gene: 10. Germline V gives CDR1 SGHRS, CDR2 YFSETQ. This CDR3 spans 16 amino acids.

V and J are TRBV7-9 and TRBJ1-5; a weak D match, TRBD1 (5 bases). CDR3 size: 15 residues. Germline V gene sequence: CDR1 SEHNR, CDR2 FQNEAQ (reference sequence). The V end lost 4 bases, the J end lost 2 bases, and 12 bases lay between the germline ends. This CDR3 reads CASSYGGSRNQPQHF. In DNA, the CDR3 is TGTGCCAGCAGCTACGGGGGATCGCGCAATCAGCCCCAGCATTTT.

The V and J genes are TRBV10-2 and TRBJ2-7; the D gene is possibly TRBD1 (6 bases). With 4 bases removed from V and 0 bases from J, the gap between germline ends came to 10 bases. This CDR3 region has 14 residues. Germline CDR1 WSHSY, CDR2 SAAADI. The CDR3 sequence is CASSVDSRSYEQYF. The CDR3 coding sequence is TGCGCCAGCAGTGTGGACAGCCGCTCCTACGAGCAGTACTTC.

V gene TRBV5-6 combines with J gene TRBJ2-1; 8 bases match TRBD2. The germline V gene has CDR1 SGHDT and CDR2 YYEEEE. This CDR3 is 15 amino acids long. V shed 1 base, J shed 6 bases, and the junction held 6 bases outside the gene matches. CDR3 loop: CASSLLSGEPNEQFF. In DNA form, the CDR3 reads TGTGCCAGCAGCTTGCTTAGCGGGGAACCCAATGAGCAGTTCTTC. Filled out from reference TRBV5-6 and TRBJ2-1, the complete variable domain reads DAGVTQSPTHLIKTRGQQVTLRCSPKSGHDTVSWYQQALGQGPQFIFQYYEEEERQRGNFPDRFSGHQFPNYSSELNVNALLLGDSALYLCASSLLSGEPNEQFFGPGTRLTVL.

This rearrangement joins TRBV7-8 to TRBJ1-1; tentatively, D is TRBD1 (6 bases). The germline V and J ends were trimmed by 5 bases and 1 base, with 20 bases remaining between them. In germline, CDR1 is SGHVS, CDR2 FQNEAQ. This CDR3 comprises 17 residues. CDR3 DNA sequence: TGTGCCAGCAGCCCTTCACCGGGACACCGTAAGAACACTGAAGCTTTCTTT. Protein: CASSPSPGHRKNTEAFF.

This chain links TRBV7-8 with TRBJ2-1, with 7 bases that match TRBD2. V was pared by 5 bases and J by 2 bases, with 12 bases of the junction left unmatched. CDR1 and CDR2 from the germline V gene are SGHVS and FQNEAQ. This CDR3 comprises 17 residues. The chain's CDR3 is CASSDQQRGLPYNEQFF. Here the CDR3 DNA reads TGTGCCAGCAGCGACCAACAGCGGGGACTGCCCTACAATGAGCAGTTCTTC.